The 32 T cell receptor beta chains given below trace back to one sample, sequenced in a study of OX40 agonist ivuxolimab in advanced cancers. Clones were read by immunoSEQ multiplex PCR, and TCRdb kept only the in-frame ones, dropping some. The sample includes around 80,000 clones, around nine tenths seen only once; the top ten take over 0.15%. Sequencing was performed on CD4+ or CD8+ T cells sorted from blood, taken in a trial of the OX40 agonist ivuxolimab. All receptors come from an adult with an advanced solid tumor such as melanoma, head and neck, liver or kidney cancer.

The chain recombines TRBV2 with TRBJ1-2; D is undetermined. CDR3 length: 15 residues. V was pared by 8 bases and J by 4 bases, with 20 bases between. Germline V lookup: CDR1 SNHLY, CDR2 FYNNEI. The CDR3 loop reads CASSIREARGYGYTF. The CDR3 coding sequence is TGTGCCAGCTCCATCCGTGAAGCGCGGGGCTATGGCTACACCTTC.

V is TRBV6-1 and J is TRBJ1-2, with D tentatively TRBD1 (5 bases). Trimming stripped 3 bases from V and 4 bases from J, with 6 bases between. CDR1 is MNHNS, CDR2 SASEGT, per germline. This CDR3 has 12 residues. The CDR3 region has the DNA TGTGCCAGCAGTGACGACAGCTATGGCTACACCTTC. It encodes CASSDDSYGYTF.

The chain uses TRBV11-2 and TRBJ2-7; 13 nucleotides agree with TRBD2. Trimming removed 5 bases from V and 3 bases from J; junction bases left unmatched: 4. Germline lookup yields CDR1 SGHAT and CDR2 FQNNGV. The CDR3 is 15 residues long. DNA for the CDR3: TGTGCCAGCAGCCCGGGACTAGCGGGATACTACGAGCAGTACTTC. This sequence encodes CASSPGLAGYYEQYF. Together with reference TRBV11-2 and TRBJ2-7, the CDR3 gives the full variable domain: EAGVAQSPRYKIIEKRQSVAFWCNPISGHATLYWYQQILGQGPKLLIQFQNNGVVDDSQLPKDRFSAERLKGVDSTLKIQPAKLEDSAVYLCASSPGLAGYYEQYFGPGTRLTVT.

The chain is built from TRBV11-2 and TRBJ2-7; TRBD2 agrees at 7 bases. V trimming: 4 bases; J trimming: 0 bases; junction bases outside the gene matches: 6. CDR1 is SGHAT, CDR2 FQNNGV, per germline. The CDR3 runs to 15 residues. CDR3 in amino acids: CASSSGGRISYEQYF. CDR3 in DNA: TGTGCCAGCAGCTCGGGAGGACGGATCTCCTACGAGCAGTACTTC.

This chain joins TRBV5-4 and TRBJ2-1; D unclear. Trimming shortened V by 4 bases and J by 7 bases, and 12 bases separated the two germline ends. The CDR3 contains 13 residues. The germline gives CDR1 SGHNT, CDR2 YYREEE (reference sequence). The CDR3: CASSPGLRNEQFF. The DNA of the CDR3 is TGTGCCAGCAGCCCTGGTCTCCGAAATGAGCAGTTCTTC.

The chain couples TRBV19 to TRBJ2-1; 7 bases agree with TRBD2. Germline lookup yields CDR1 LNHDA and CDR2 SQIVND (reference sequence). The CDR3 is 14 amino acids. J gave up 0 bases and V 6 bases, and 2 bases lay outside the gene matches. CDR3: CASRWGGSYNEQFF. CDR3 bases: TGTGCCAGTAGATGGGGGGGCTCCTACAATGAGCAGTTCTTC.

This sequence joins TRBV5-4 and TRBJ2-7; a weak D match, TRBD1 (5 bases). Germline CDR1 SGHNT, CDR2 YYREEE (reference sequence). The CDR3 has 13 amino acids. V shed 3 bases and J shed 3 bases, with 10 bases lying between them. The CDR3, as DNA: TGTGCCAGCAGCTATTCGACAGTCTACGAGCAGTACTTC. As protein: CASSYSTVYEQYF.

CDR3 DNA: TGTGCCAGCAGCTTATCCGGCACCCGACTAGCGGGAGGCTACAATGAGCAGTTCTTC. As protein: CASSLSGTRLAGGYNEQFF. The chain has TRBV7-9 and TRBJ2-1, with 13 bases fitting TRBD2. This CDR3 spans 19 amino acids. J was trimmed by 3 bases and V by 2 bases; bases with no gene match: 10. From germline, CDR1 is SEHNR and CDR2 FQNEAQ (reference sequence).

The J gene is TRBJ2-1, the V gene TRBV6-8; D unresolved. V lost 6 bases, J lost 6 bases, and 3 bases lay in between. This CDR3 spans 10 amino acids. Germline V CDR1 and CDR2: MNHGY, SAAAGT. CDR3 in amino acids: CASRGNEQFF. In DNA, the CDR3 is TGTGCCAGCAGAGGCAATGAGCAGTTCTTC.

The V call is TRBV29-1, the J call TRBJ1-2; D call uncertain. CDR3 size: 13 residues. V was clipped by 0 bases and J by 8 bases, with 13 bases between them. Germline loops: CDR1 SQVTM, CDR2 ANQGSEA. The CDR3 spells CSVEDWAARGYTF. DNA of the CDR3: TGCAGCGTTGAAGATTGGGCAGCCAGGGGCTACACCTTC.

This clone came up once. The gene calls are TRBV6-5 and TRBJ2-1, with 11 bases that match TRBD2. Germline V gene lookup returns CDR1 MNHEY and CDR2 SVGAGI. V shed 8 bases, J shed 7 bases, and the junction held 10 bases outside the gene matches. CDR3 length: 15 amino acids. The CDR3 spells CASVRLAGGGNEQFF. The CDR3 DNA is TGTGCCAGCGTTAGGCTAGCGGGAGGTGGGAATGAGCAGTTCTTC.

This chain uses TRBV6-1 with TRBJ2-7; 9 bases match TRBD1. The CDR3 sequence is 15 residues long. Germline V lookup: CDR1 MNHNS, CDR2 SASEGT. The junction had 7 bases not matched to a gene; V was cut back by 4 bases and J by 3 bases. CDR3 region: CASSGGTGWGYEQYF. In DNA, the CDR3 is TGTGCCAGCAGTGGGGGGACAGGGTGGGGCTACGAGCAGTACTTC.

This clone occurred once. V is TRBV19 and J is TRBJ1-5, with no clear D. CDR1 is LNHDA and CDR2 is SQIVND in the germline V gene (reference sequence). Trimming pared 3 bases from V and 3 bases from J, leaving 9 bases between. The CDR3 runs 14 residues. CDR3 residues: CASSMGRYNQPQHF. The CDR3 DNA is TGTGCCAGTAGTATGGGCAGGTACAATCAGCCCCAGCATTTT.

This clone has only a few counts. V gene TRBV29-1 combines with J gene TRBJ1-1, with 9 positions matching TRBD1. The germline CDR1 and CDR2 sequences are SQVTM and ANQGSEA. V lost 6 bases, J lost 2 bases, and 4 bases stayed unmatched. This CDR3 comprises 13 residues. The CDR3 here is CSVKQGANTEAFF. The CDR3 nucleotides read TGCAGCGTCAAACAGGGGGCCAACACTGAAGCTTTCTTT.

The rearrangement joins TRBV28 to TRBJ1-1, with D perhaps matching TRBD1 (5 bases). The CDR3 consists of 14 residues. Germline values: CDR1 MDHEN, CDR2 SYDVKM. The ends were cut back, 7 bases at V and 2 bases at J, with 14 bases in the middle. This CDR3 reads CASTGGGLNTEAFF. CDR3 sequence (DNA): TGTGCCAGCACCGGGGGAGGGCTCAACACTGAAGCTTTCTTT.

CDR3 in amino acids: CASSETPGFTEAFF. The CDR3, as DNA: TGTGCCAGCAGTGAAACCCCAGGTTTCACTGAAGCTTTCTTT. This chain links TRBV6-1 with TRBJ1-1; D gene unclear. This CDR3 has 14 amino acids. Germline V CDR1 and CDR2: MNHNS, SASEGT. V lost 2 bases, J lost 4 bases, and 11 bases lay in between.

V usage is TRBV19 and J usage is TRBJ1-5; D is possibly TRBD1 (6 bases). The CDR3 runs 16 residues. Germline V CDR1 and CDR2: LNHDA, SQIVND (reference sequence). Deletions cut 8 bases from V and 0 bases from J, with 17 bases between. The CDR3 DNA follows: TGTGCCAGTGTTATAGGCGGGACATATAGCAATCAGCCCCAGCATTTT. This translates into CASVIGGTYSNQPQHF.

The chain is built from TRBV29-1 and TRBJ1-1; D uncertain. Germline CDR1 SQVTM, CDR2 ANQGSEA. V lost 5 bases, J lost 6 bases, and 7 bases lay in between. There are 10 residues in the CDR3. As DNA, the CDR3 is TGCAGCGTTCGTGGCGCTGAAGCTTTCTTT. It yields the protein CSVRGAEAFF.

This clone was seen just once. The V call is TRBV5-4, the J call TRBJ2-3; the D gene is possibly TRBD2 (6 bases). This CDR3 has 16 residues. Germline-derived CDR1 and CDR2 are SGHNT and YYREEE (reference sequence). Trimming took 0 bases from V and 5 from J, leaving 16 bases between them. The CDR3 is CASSLGRTEGGDTQYF. CDR3 nucleotide sequence: TGTGCCAGCAGCTTGGGAAGGACTGAGGGAGGAGATACGCAGTATTTT.

This sequence joins TRBV5-5 and TRBJ2-1, with D uncertain. This CDR3 spans 12 amino acids. CDR1 is SGHKS, CDR2 YYEKEE, per germline (reference sequence). Trimming stripped 2 bases from V and 10 bases from J, with 10 bases between. The CDR3 reads CASSFTGSEQFF. The CDR3 nucleotides are TGTGCCAGCAGCTTTACCGGGTCCGAGCAGTTCTTC.

The chain links TRBV7-9 to TRBJ2-3; D possibly uses TRBD1 or TRBD2 (5 bases each). V was pared by 3 bases and J by 1 base, with 5 bases between. The V gene's germline CDR1 is SEHNR and CDR2 FQNEAQ (reference sequence). The CDR3 has 13 residues. The CDR3 sequence: CASSLGGTDTQYF. CDR3 DNA: TGTGCCAGCAGCTTGGGGGGCACAGATACGCAGTATTTT. The variable domain in full, with the rest retrieved from reference TRBV7-9 and TRBJ2-3, is DTGVSQNPRHKITKRGQNVTFRCDPISEHNRLYWYRQTLGQGPEFLTYFQNEAQLEKSRLLSDRFSAERPKGSFSTLEIQRTEQGDSAMYLCASSLGGTDTQYFGPGTRLTVL.

The chain employs TRBV15 and TRBJ2-2; D is unresolved. Germline CDR1 and CDR2: LNHNV and YYDKDF (reference sequence). Trimming cost V 1 base and J 5 bases, with 5 bases left between them. The CDR3 is 13 amino acids. The CDR3 reads CATSRVRTGELFF. CDR3 DNA sequence: TGTGCCACCAGCAGAGTTCGGACCGGGGAGCTGTTTTTT.

The rearrangement links TRBV27 to TRBJ2-5; 9 bases match TRBD1. CDR1 is MNHEY, CDR2 SMNVEV, per germline (reference sequence). V lost 4 bases to trimming and J lost 5 bases; unmatched junction nucleotides: 17. The CDR3 has 18 amino acids. The CDR3 protein is CASSSGGRGTGKVETQYF. The CDR3 bases are TGTGCCAGCAGTTCGGGCGGGCGCGGGACAGGGAAAGTGGAGACCCAGTACTTC.

CDR3 loop: CASSPQVRDREFF. The CDR3, as DNA: TGTGCCAGCAGTCCCCAAGTCAGGGACAGGGAGTTCTTC. This sequence joins TRBV6-1 and TRBJ2-1, with 9 positions matching TRBD1. The CDR3 is made up of 13 amino acids. Per germline, CDR1 MNHNS and CDR2 SASEGT. V lost 5 bases to trimming and J lost 14 bases; unmatched junction nucleotides: 10.

The genes are TRBV7-3 and TRBJ1-1; the D is unclear. Germline-derived CDR1 and CDR2 are SGHTA and FQGTGA. Trimming left V 5 bases short and J 5 bases short, with 6 bases between. The CDR3 is made up of 11 amino acids. CDR3 nucleotide sequence: TGTGCCAGCAGCCGCGGGACTGAAGCTTTCTTT. This encodes CASSRGTEAFF.

The chain is built from TRBV5-4 and TRBJ1-6; D ambiguous. The germline gives CDR1 SGHNT, CDR2 YYREEE (reference sequence). CDR3 size: 14 residues. V gave up 5 bases and J gave up 6 bases, with 12 bases separating them. The CDR3 region has the DNA TGTGCCAGCAGTCCCCGAGGCCCTAATTCACCCCTCCACTTT. Translating gives CASSPRGPNSPLHF.

The chain combines TRBV5-1 with TRBJ2-7; TRBD2 matches at 10 bases. The junction had 9 bases not matched to a gene; V was cut back by 0 bases and J by 6 bases. CDR1 is SGHRS, CDR2 YFSETQ, per germline. The length of the CDR3 is 16 residues. The CDR3 DNA reads as TGCGCCAGCAGCTTGGGTCAGGGAGCGGGAGGGAGCGAGCAGTACTTC. The encoded protein is CASSLGQGAGGSEQYF.

This chain uses TRBV19 with TRBJ1-2; 7 bases are shared with TRBD1. Germline V gene sequence: CDR1 LNHDA, CDR2 SQIVND (reference sequence). This CDR3 has 12 amino acids. J lost 6 bases, V lost 6 bases, and 4 bases had no gene match. The chain's CDR3 is CASRRDSHGYTF. The CDR3 DNA reads TGTGCCAGTAGAAGGGACAGCCATGGCTACACCTTC.

This sequence joins TRBV5-1 and TRBJ2-1; 7 bases are shared with TRBD2. The CDR3 has 14 amino acids. Trimming cost V 2 bases and J 5 bases; bases outside gene matches: 4. Germline V gives CDR1 SGHRS, CDR2 YFSETQ. The CDR3 DNA follows: TGCGCCAGCAGCTTCGGGACTACCGACAATGAGCAGTTCTTC. It translates to CASSFGTTDNEQFF.

V usage is TRBV4-2 and J usage is TRBJ1-3; D is unresolved. The germline CDR1 and CDR2 sequences are LGHNA and YNFKEQ. This CDR3 is 17 amino acids long. The ends were cut back, 0 bases at V and 1 base at J, with 13 bases in the middle. DNA for the CDR3: TGTGCCAGCAGCCAAGATAAAGGAGGAGTTTCTGGAAACACCATATATTTT. Its protein product is CASSQDKGGVSGNTIYF.

The chain is built from TRBV2 and TRBJ1-6; 10 nucleotides match TRBD1. In germline, CDR1 is SNHLY, CDR2 FYNNEI. The ends lost 6 bases at V and 8 bases at J; junction bases unmatched: 7. This CDR3 comprises 15 residues. CDR3: CASSDRGLAYSPLHF. In nucleotides, the CDR3 is TGTGCCAGCAGCGACAGGGGGCTTGCGTATTCACCCCTCCACTTT.

This chain connects TRBV2 to TRBJ1-5, with 9 bases fitting TRBD1. CDR1 SNHLY and CDR2 FYNNEI come from the germline V gene. The CDR3 loop spans 15 amino acids. The V and J ends lost 6 bases and 7 bases, in that order; junction bases with no gene match: 10. The CDR3 DNA sequence: TGTGCCAGCAGCCCGGGACAGGGCGCTTCCCAGCCCCAGCATTTT. Amino acids: CASSPGQGASQPQHF.